Listed below are T cell receptor beta chains from one sample, sequenced in a study of cytomegalovirus exposure and HLA in healthy donors. The method was immunoSEQ multiplex PCR; TCRdb's version includes in-frame clones alone and lacks a portion of them. This table has 150,000 or so clones, about 86% appearing once. The sample was PBMCs. The source of these receptors is a young woman in good health and CMV-seronegative. CDR3s include the opening cysteine and the closing phenylalanine or tryptophan. The D gene is left open where the match is weak. Size values are once, few and many counts, or a class for expanded clones, and some rows have none.

>TRBJ2-7|TRBV5-1|14|NA|NA
CASSYKHPPYEQYF
TGCGCCAGCAGCTATAAACATCCACCCTACGAGCAGTACTTC
>TRBJ2-7|TRBV7-9|12|NA|NA
CASSLEGHEQYF
TGTGCCAGCAGCCTTGAGGGTCACGAGCAGTACTTC
>TRBJ1-2|TRBV5-3|14|NA|NA
CARRTAPTVYGYTF
TGTGCCCGAAGGACAGCTCCGACTGTCTATGGCTACACCTTC
>TRBJ1-4|TRBV2|14|NA|NA
CASGDPGTGEKLFF
TGTGCCAGCGGTGACCCAGGAACTGGTGAAAAACTGTTTTTT
>TRBJ1-2|TRBV9|16|NA|NA
CASSVFTRTVNYGYTF
TGTGCCAGCAGCGTATTTACCCGGACAGTTAACTATGGCTACACCTTC
>TRBJ1-1|TRBV2|16|NA|TRBD1
CASRPGQVSMNTEAFF
TGTGCCAGCAGACCGGGACAGGTCTCTATGAACACTGAAGCTTTCTTT
>TRBJ2-1|TRBV28|13|NA|NA
CASELDRYNEQFF
TGTGCCAGCGAGCTAGACAGATACAATGAGCAGTTCTTC
>TRBJ1-2|TRBV7-9|13|NA|TRBD1
CASSFGQGDGYTF
TGTGCCAGCAGCTTCGGCCAGGGGGATGGCTACACCTTC
>TRBJ2-6|TRBV7-9|14|NA|NA
CASSSYSGANVLTF
TGTGCCAGCAGCTCGTACTCTGGGGCCAACGTCCTGACTTTC
>TRBJ1-1|TRBV6-5|15|few|NA
CASSYSPGQATEAFF
TGTGCCAGCAGTTACTCCCCGGGACAAGCTACTGAAGCTTTCTTT
>TRBJ1-1|TRBV5-1|14|NA|TRBD1
CASSWDRGNTEAFF
TGCGCCAGCAGCTGGGACAGGGGGAACACTGAAGCTTTCTTT
>TRBJ2-5|TRBV25-1|14|NA|TRBD1
CASSAHRGGETQYF
TGTGCCAGCAGTGCTCACAGGGGTGGGGAGACCCAGTACTTC
>TRBJ2-1|TRBV19|14|NA|TRBD2
CASSIPGTRIEQFF
TGTGCCAGTAGTATTCCCGGGACTAGGATTGAGCAGTTCTTC
>TRBJ2-7|TRBV7-2|12|NA|NA
CASSLGAYEQYF
TGTGCCAGCAGCTTAGGCGCCTACGAGCAGTACTTC
>TRBJ2-7|TRBV4-1|16|NA|NA
CASSLQGYPGVYEQYF
TGCGCCAGCAGTCTTCAAGGGTACCCCGGGGTCTACGAGCAGTACTTC
>TRBJ2-3|TRBV5-1|16|NA|TRBD2
CASSLGLAGFTDTQYF
TGCGCCAGCAGCCTTGGACTAGCGGGGTTCACAGATACGCAGTATTTT
>TRBJ2-3|TRBV5-4|16|NA|TRBD1
CASSLDRGVTGDTQYF
TGTGCCAGCAGCTTGGACAGGGGGGTGACCGGGGATACGCAGTATTTT
>TRBJ2-7|TRBV6-5|14|NA|NA
CVSSRRTDSYEQYF
TGTGTCAGCAGTCGGAGGACTGACTCCTACGAGCAGTACTTC
>TRBJ1-4|TRBV4-2|17|few|TRBD1
CASSQVSGGTANEKLFF
TGTGCCAGCAGCCAAGTGTCGGGGGGGACAGCTAATGAAAAACTGTTTTTT
>TRBJ2-3|TRBV5-1|17|NA|TRBD2
CASSSGVLAGGYDTQYF
TGCGCCAGCAGCTCAGGGGTACTAGCGGGAGGGTACGATACGCAGTATTTT
>TRBJ2-2|TRBV5-8|17|NA|TRBD2
CASSLTAGLAGIGELFF
TGTGCCAGCAGCTTAACCGCTGGACTAGCGGGGATCGGGGAGCTGTTTTTT
>TRBJ2-1|TRBV4-1|16|NA|TRBD2
CASSQVASGDYNEQFF
TGCGCCAGCAGCCAAGTCGCTAGCGGGGACTACAATGAGCAGTTCTTC
>TRBJ2-6|TRBV5-3|19|NA|TRBD2
CARSGPRGAGGGLANVLTF
TGTGCCAGAAGCGGGCCCCGGGGAGCGGGGGGTGGTCTGGCCAACGTCCTGACTTTC
>TRBJ2-7|TRBV7-6|15|few|NA
CASSLITGGTYEQYF
TGTGCCAGCAGCTTAATAACAGGCGGAACCTACGAGCAGTACTTC
>TRBJ1-4|TRBV6-1|14|NA|NA
CASSDSGAGEKLFF
TGTGCCAGCAGTGATTCAGGGGCTGGTGAAAAACTGTTTTTT
>TRBJ2-7|TRBV6-6|14|NA|NA
CASSYTGLSYEQYF
TGTGCCAGCAGTTACACAGGGCTCTCCTACGAGCAGTACTTC
>TRBJ1-3|TRBV7-9|17|NA|TRBD1
CASSPVPRQGTGNTIYF
TGTGCCAGCAGCCCAGTCCCGCGACAGGGCACTGGAAACACCATATATTTT
>TRBJ2-1|TRBV6-1|14|NA|TRBD1
CASSLDRGSNEQFF
TGTGCCAGCAGTTTGGACAGGGGGAGCAATGAGCAGTTCTTC
>TRBJ2-2|TRBV7-6|13|NA|NA
CASSLRDRGELFF
TGTGCCAGCAGCTTAAGGGACCGGGGGGAGCTGTTTTTT
>TRBJ2-1|TRBV4-2|16|NA|NA
CASSQEGGSPYNEQFF
TGTGCCAGCAGCCAAGAAGGCGGGTCCCCCTACAATGAGCAGTTCTTC
>TRBJ2-7|TRBV10-3|13|NA|NA
CAIRRSASYEQYF
TGTGCCATCAGGAGAAGTGCCTCCTACGAGCAGTACTTC
>TRBJ2-7|TRBV11-1|13|NA|TRBD1
CASSQGGRYEQYF
TGTGCCAGCAGCCAAGGGGGCCGTTACGAGCAGTACTTC
>TRBJ1-2|TRBV28|15|NA|NA
CASSRIGQADYGYTF
TGTGCCAGCAGTCGAATCGGTCAAGCCGACTATGGCTACACCTTC
>TRBJ2-2|TRBV18|15|NA|TRBD2
CASSASGRSAGELFF
TGTGCCAGCTCAGCTAGCGGGAGGTCCGCCGGGGAGCTGTTTTTT
>TRBJ2-1|TRBV7-2|11|NA|NA
CASSPQNEQFF
TGTGCCAGCAGCCCCCAGAATGAGCAGTTCTTC
>TRBJ2-3|TRBV10-3|14|NA|NA
CAISGTPGVDTQYF
TGTGCCATCAGTGGGACACCTGGGGTGGATACGCAGTATTTT
>TRBJ1-2|TRBV6-6|14|NA|NA
CASKGGGANYGYTF
TGTGCCAGCAAAGGCGGCGGAGCTAACTATGGCTACACCTTC
>TRBJ2-7|TRBV27|13|NA|NA
CASSLSRAYEQYF
TGTGCCAGCAGTTTATCCAGGGCCTACGAGCAGTACTTC
>TRBJ1-2|TRBV5-1|14|once|TRBD1
CASSSKQGNYGYTF
TGCGCCAGCAGCTCGAAACAGGGGAACTATGGCTACACCTTC
>TRBJ1-2|TRBV7-8|16|NA|NA
CASSSFRDSANYGYTF
TGTGCCAGCAGCTCATTCCGGGACTCAGCTAACTATGGCTACACCTTC
>TRBJ2-5|TRBV5-4|14|NA|NA
CASSLAPYQETQYF
TGTGCCAGCAGCTTGGCCCCGTACCAAGAGACCCAGTACTTC
>TRBJ2-2|TRBV2|14|NA|NA
CASSGRTYTGELFF
TGTGCCAGCAGTGGACGGACTTACACCGGGGAGCTGTTTTTT
>TRBJ1-2|TRBV6-1|15|NA|NA
CASSGQQELNYGYTF
TGTGCCAGCAGTGGACAACAGGAATTGAACTATGGCTACACCTTC
>TRBJ1-1|TRBV6-5|13|NA|NA
CASRGGLNTEAFF
TGTGCCAGCAGGGGAGGGCTGAACACTGAAGCTTTCTTT
>TRBJ2-3|TRBV18|16|NA|TRBD1
CASSTRQGSNTDTQYF
TGTGCCAGCTCGACTCGACAGGGGAGTAACACAGATACGCAGTATTTT
>TRBJ2-7|TRBV2|13|NA|NA
CASSRDSDREQYF
TGTGCCAGCAGCCGGGACTCGGACCGGGAGCAGTACTTC
>TRBJ2-7|TRBV2|14|NA|NA
CASKTDGGAYEQYF
TGTGCCAGCAAAACAGATGGAGGGGCCTACGAGCAGTACTTC
>TRBJ1-5|TRBV19|13|NA|TRBD1
CASAQGSNQPQHF
TGTGCCAGTGCACAGGGGAGCAATCAGCCCCAGCATTTT
>TRBJ2-7|TRBV12-5|12|NA|NA
CASGLVGGIEYF
TGTGCTAGTGGTTTGGTCGGCGGGATAGAGTACTTC
>TRBJ1-4|TRBV28|14|NA|TRBD1
CASRTDREGEKLFF
TGTGCCAGCAGGACTGACAGGGAAGGGGAAAAACTGTTTTTT
>TRBJ1-1|TRBV19|13|once|NA
CAASAGGNTEAFF
TGTGCCGCCTCGGCGGGGGGAAACACTGAAGCTTTCTTT
>TRBJ1-3|TRBV28|14|NA|NA
CASRTGESGNTIYF
TGTGCCAGCAGGACGGGGGAATCTGGAAACACCATATATTTT